The present entry profiles one TCR beta chain with its context. Its cognate antigen has yet to be identified. Within one base of it there is no much larger clone, and no base qualities were kept. The data were taken from a study of T-cell reconstitution after alpha-beta-depleted transplantation in children (dated by TCRdb to 2016 to 2017). About the full investigation: The study quantitatively tracked T-cell immune reconstitution after TCRalphabeta/CD19-depleted allogeneic hematopoietic cell transplantation in children using TCR repertoire profiling.

The method behind the library was PCR. Sequencing took place on an Illumina HiSeq 2500. TCR library preparation used molecular barcoding, with unique molecular identifiers applied to normalize quantification of the TCRbeta repertoire. The public reads were reanalyzed by TCRdb: fastp trimming at Q25, MiXCR alignment, in-frame beta chains only. Entries that share a CDR3 protein sequence are merged under the most common genes and DNA. The sample contains roughly 590,000 distinct CDR3 sequences, approximately 15% of them found a single time. In total, the top ten clones hold approximately 1.1% of the sample. The CDR3 has 15 amino acids, counting the end cysteine and phenylalanine. Only the CDR3 region is kept as DNA, spanning 45 bases read in frame from base 1. CDR1 and CDR2, looked up from the germline V gene, are MGHDK and SYGVNS. The V end gives up 0 bases and the J end 6 bases, leaving 5 bases in the junction not matched to a gene.

The chain uses TRBV25-1 and TRBJ1-2; 9 nucleotides in the junction match TRBD1. This specimen consisted of PBMCs from the stem cell graft donor, obtained from the stem cell graft. This clonotype was sampled from a human donor who donated a stem cell graft to a child with acute myeloid leukemia. DNA sequence: TGTGCCAGCAGTGAATATGGGGACAGGGTGCATGGCTACACCTTC. It is translated as CASSEYGDRVHGYTF.